This TCR beta chain appears in the sequencing data of a study of T-cell reconstitution after alpha-beta-depleted transplantation in children (dated by TCRdb to about 2016). Concerning the study at large: T-cell immune reconstitution after TCRalphabeta/CD19-depleted allogeneic hematopoietic cell transplantation in children was quantitatively tracked in the study by means of TCR repertoire profiling.

Receptors were amplified or captured by PCR. TCRdb names Illumina HiSeq 2500 as the instrument used. TCR library preparation used molecular barcoding, with unique molecular identifiers applied to normalize quantification of the TCRbeta repertoire. TCRdb itself trimmed the public reads at Q25 with fastp, ran MiXCR and retained productive beta chains. Identical CDR3 proteins give one entry, which carries the most common genes and DNA. The sample includes tens of thousands of distinct CDR3 sequences, with approximately 8.7% observed a single time. The top ten constitute roughly 28% of the sample. This clonotype has ten or more counts. What this receptor recognizes is not known. Base qualities are missing; no much larger clone stands one base away. The CDR3 contains 13 residues, cysteine and phenylalanine counted. Just the 39-base CDR3 DNA is kept, in frame starting at base 1. In the germline V gene, CDR1 corresponds to SGDLS and CDR2 to YYNGEE. The germline ends are 16 bases apart after V is trimmed by 8 bases and J by 5 bases.

What the authors observed across the whole study: The apparently early alphabetaT-cell count recovery about two months after transplant was reportedly dependent on only several hundred rapidly expanded clones derived from non-depleted graft cells. In some patients, the high TCRbeta diversity seen at day 60 was put down to recipient T cells and intrathymic progenitors that had survived conditioning. Over subsequent months, a decline in hyperexpanded clone frequencies was noted, and after one year, T-cell counts and TCRbeta diversity were mostly ascribed to newly produced T cells.

This specimen's time point label, interpreted: day 60 (about 2 months) after transplantation. Per the publication, the treatment or condition label means: allogeneic hematopoietic cell transplantation with graft depleted of TCRalphabeta T cells and CD19 B cells. Transplant recipients were children who received TCRalphabeta/CD19-depleted allogeneic hematopoietic cell grafts. Source: PBMCs, mostly from graft donor cells, taken 60 days after TCRalphabeta/CD19-depleted stem cell transplant. The chain is encoded by TRBV9 joined to TRBJ1-1; a tentative D call is TRBD1 (5 bases match). This receptor was obtained from a male patient between 2 and 10 years old who had a stem cell transplant for chronic granulomatous disease, so the T cells may come from the graft donor. Read as DNA, the sequence is TGTGCCAGTGGGGGACTAGGGAGGACTGAAGCTTTCTTT. Translation gives CASGGLGRTEAFF.